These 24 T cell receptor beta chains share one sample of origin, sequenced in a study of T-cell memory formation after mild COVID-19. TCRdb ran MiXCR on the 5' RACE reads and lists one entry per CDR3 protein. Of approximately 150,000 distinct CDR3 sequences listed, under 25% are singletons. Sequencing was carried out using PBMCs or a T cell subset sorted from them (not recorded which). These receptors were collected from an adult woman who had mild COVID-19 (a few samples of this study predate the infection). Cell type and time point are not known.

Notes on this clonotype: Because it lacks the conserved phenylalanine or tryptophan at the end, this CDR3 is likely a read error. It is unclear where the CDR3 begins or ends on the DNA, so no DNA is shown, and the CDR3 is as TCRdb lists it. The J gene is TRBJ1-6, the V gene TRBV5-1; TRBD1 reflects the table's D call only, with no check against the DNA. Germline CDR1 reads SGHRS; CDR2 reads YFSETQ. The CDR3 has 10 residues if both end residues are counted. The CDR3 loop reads CASSFAPPSG.

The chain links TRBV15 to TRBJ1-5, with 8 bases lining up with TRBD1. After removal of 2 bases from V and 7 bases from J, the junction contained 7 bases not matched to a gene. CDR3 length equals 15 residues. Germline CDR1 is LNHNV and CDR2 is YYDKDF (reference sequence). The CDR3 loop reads CATSRHSTGDQPQHF. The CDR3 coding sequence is TGTGCCACCAGCAGACACTCGACAGGGGACCAGCCCCAGCATTTT.

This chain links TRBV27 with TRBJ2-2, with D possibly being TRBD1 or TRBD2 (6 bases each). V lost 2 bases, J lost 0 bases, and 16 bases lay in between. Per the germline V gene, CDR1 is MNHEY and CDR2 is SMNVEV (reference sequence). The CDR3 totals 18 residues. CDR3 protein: CASSLRGRPASNTGELFF. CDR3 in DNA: TGTGCCAGCAGTTTACGGGGGCGGCCCGCCTCGAACACCGGGGAGCTGTTTTTT.

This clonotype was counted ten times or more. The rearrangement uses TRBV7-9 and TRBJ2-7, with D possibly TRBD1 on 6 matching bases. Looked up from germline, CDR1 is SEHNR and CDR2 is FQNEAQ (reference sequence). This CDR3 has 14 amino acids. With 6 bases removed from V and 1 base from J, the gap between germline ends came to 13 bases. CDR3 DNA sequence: TGTGCCAGCAGTGGACAGACCTTATCCTACGAGCAGTACTTC. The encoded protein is CASSGQTLSYEQYF.

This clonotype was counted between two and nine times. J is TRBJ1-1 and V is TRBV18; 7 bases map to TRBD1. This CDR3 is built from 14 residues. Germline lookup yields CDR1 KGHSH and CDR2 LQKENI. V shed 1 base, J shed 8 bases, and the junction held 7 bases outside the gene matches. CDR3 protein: CASSPLWDSAEAFF. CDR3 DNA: TGTGCCAGCTCACCACTATGGGACAGCGCCGAAGCTTTCTTT. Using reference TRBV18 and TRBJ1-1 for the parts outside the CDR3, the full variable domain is NAGVMQNPRHLVRRRGQEARLRCSPMKGHSHVYWYRQLPEEGLKFMVYLQKENIIDESGMPKERFSAEFPKEGPSILRIQQVVRGDSAAYFCASSPLWDSAEAFFGQGTRLTVV.

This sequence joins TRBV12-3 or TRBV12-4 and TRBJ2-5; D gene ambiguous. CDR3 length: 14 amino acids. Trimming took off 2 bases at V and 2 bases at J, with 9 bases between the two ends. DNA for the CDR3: TGTGCCAGCAGTTTAAGGGCAGGTCAAGAGACCCAGTACTTC. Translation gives CASSLRAGQETQYF.

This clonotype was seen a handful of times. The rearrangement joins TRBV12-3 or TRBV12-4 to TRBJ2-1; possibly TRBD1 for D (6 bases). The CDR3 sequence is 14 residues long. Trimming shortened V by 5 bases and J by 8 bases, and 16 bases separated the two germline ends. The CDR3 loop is CASSSNAGVDEQFF. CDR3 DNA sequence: TGTGCCAGCAGTAGTAACGCAGGGGTGGATGAGCAGTTCTTC.

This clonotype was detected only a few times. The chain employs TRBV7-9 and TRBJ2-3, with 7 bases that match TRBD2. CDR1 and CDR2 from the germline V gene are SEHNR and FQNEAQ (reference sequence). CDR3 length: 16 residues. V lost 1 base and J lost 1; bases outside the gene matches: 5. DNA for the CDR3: TGTGCCAGCAGCTTAGTTTCCAGCGGGGGCACAGATACGCAGTATTTT. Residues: CASSLVSSGGTDTQYF.

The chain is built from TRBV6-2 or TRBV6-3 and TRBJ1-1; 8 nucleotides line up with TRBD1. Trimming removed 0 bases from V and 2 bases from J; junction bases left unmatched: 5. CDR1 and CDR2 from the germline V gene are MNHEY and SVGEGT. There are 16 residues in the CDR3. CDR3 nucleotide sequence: TGTGCCAGCAGTTACTCAACAGGGGGACTAAACACTGAAGCTTTCTTT. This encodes CASSYSTGGLNTEAFF.

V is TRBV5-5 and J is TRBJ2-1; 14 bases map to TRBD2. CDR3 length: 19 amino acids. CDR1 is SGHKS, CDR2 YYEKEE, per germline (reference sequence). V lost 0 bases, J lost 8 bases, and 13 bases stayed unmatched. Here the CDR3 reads CASSLARGTSGSLLDEQFF. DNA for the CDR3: TGTGCCAGCAGCTTGGCCCGGGGGACTAGCGGGAGTTTGTTGGATGAGCAGTTCTTC.

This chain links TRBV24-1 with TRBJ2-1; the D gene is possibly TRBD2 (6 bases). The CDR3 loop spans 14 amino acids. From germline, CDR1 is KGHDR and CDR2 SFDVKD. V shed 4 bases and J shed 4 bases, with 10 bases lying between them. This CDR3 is CATSDGSLYNEQFF. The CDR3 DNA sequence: TGTGCCACCAGTGACGGGAGTTTATACAATGAGCAGTTCTTC.

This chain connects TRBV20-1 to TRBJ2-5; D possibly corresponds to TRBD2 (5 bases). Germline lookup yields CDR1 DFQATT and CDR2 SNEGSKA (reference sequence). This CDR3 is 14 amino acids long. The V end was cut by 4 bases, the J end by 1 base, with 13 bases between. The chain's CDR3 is CSAIAIQTQETQYF. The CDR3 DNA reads TGCAGTGCTATAGCGATCCAGACCCAAGAGACCCAGTACTTC.

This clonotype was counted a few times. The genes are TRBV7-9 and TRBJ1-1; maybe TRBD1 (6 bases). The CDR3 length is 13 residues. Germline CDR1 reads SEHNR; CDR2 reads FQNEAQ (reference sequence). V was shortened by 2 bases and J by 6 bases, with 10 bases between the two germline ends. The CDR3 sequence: CASSLTGLAEAFF. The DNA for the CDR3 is TGTGCCAGCAGCTTAACAGGGCTCGCTGAAGCTTTCTTT.

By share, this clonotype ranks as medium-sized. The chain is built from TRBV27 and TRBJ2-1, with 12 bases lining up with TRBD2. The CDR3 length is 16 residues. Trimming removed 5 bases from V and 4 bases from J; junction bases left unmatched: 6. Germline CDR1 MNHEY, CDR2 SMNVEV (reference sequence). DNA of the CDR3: TGTGCCAGCAGTCCCGGGACTAGCGGGTTTTACAATGAGCAGTTCTTC. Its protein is CASSPGTSGFYNEQFF.

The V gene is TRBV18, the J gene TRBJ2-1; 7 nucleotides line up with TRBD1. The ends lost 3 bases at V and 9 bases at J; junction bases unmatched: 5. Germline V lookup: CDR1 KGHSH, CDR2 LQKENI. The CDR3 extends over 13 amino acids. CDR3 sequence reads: CASSPEGATEQFF. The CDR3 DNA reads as TGTGCCAGCTCACCCGAGGGGGCCACTGAGCAGTTCTTC.

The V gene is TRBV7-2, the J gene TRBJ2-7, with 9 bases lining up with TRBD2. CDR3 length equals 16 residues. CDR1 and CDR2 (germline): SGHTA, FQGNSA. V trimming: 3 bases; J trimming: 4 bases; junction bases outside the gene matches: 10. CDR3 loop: CASSFALGGGEYEQYF. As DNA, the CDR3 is TGTGCCAGCAGCTTCGCCCTCGGCGGGGGGGAGTACGAGCAGTACTTC.

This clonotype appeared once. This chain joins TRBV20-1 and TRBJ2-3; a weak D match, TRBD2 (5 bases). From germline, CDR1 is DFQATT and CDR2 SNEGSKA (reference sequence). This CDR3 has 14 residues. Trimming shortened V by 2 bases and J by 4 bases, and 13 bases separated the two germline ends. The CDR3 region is CSARLRVRADTQYF. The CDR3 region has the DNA TGCAGTGCTAGATTACGCGTGAGGGCAGATACGCAGTATTTT.

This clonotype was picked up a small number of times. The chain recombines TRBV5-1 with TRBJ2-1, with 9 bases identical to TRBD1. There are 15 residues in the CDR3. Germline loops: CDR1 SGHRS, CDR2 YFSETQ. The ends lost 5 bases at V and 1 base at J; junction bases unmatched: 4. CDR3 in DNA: TGCGCCAGCAGTAAAGGACAGGGGTCCTACAATGAGCAGTTCTTC. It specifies CASSKGQGSYNEQFF. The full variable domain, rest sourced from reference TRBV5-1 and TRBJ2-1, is KAGVTQTPRYLIKTRGQQVTLSCSPISGHRSVSWYQQTPGQGLQFLFEYFSETQRNKGNFPGRFSGRQFSNSRSEMNVSTLELGDSALYLCASSKGQGSYNEQFFGPGTRLTVL.

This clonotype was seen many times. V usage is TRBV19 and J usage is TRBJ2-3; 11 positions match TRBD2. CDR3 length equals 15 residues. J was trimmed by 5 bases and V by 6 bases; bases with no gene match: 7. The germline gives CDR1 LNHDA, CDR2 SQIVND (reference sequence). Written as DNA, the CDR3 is TGTGCCAGTAGCCTGGGGCTAGCGGGAGGAGATACGCAGTATTTT. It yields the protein CASSLGLAGGDTQYF.

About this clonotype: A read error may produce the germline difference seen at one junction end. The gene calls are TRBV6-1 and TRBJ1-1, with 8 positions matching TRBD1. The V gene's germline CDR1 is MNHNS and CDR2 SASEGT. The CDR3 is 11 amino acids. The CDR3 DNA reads TGTGCCAGCAGTGAAGGGTACAGGGGGACCTTT. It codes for CASSEGYRGTF.

The CDR3, as DNA: TGTGCCACCAGCAGACCGTCAGGCGGGCGCACAGATACGCAGTATTTT. It yields the protein CATSRPSGGRTDTQYF. The chain recombines TRBV15 with TRBJ2-3; D may be TRBD2 (5 bases). The CDR3 is 16 amino acids. V was cut by 2 bases and J by 1 base, with 13 bases left in between. Per germline, CDR1 LNHNV and CDR2 YYDKDF (reference sequence).

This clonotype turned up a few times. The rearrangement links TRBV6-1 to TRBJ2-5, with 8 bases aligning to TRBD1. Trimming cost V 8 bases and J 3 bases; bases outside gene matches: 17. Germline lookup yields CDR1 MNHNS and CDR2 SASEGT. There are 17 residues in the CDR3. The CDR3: CASVKLIGTGYKETQYF. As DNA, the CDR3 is TGTGCCAGCGTGAAGTTAATCGGGACAGGATATAAAGAGACCCAGTACTTC.

CDR3 in amino acids: CASSQDPRATSTDTQYF. CDR3 in DNA: TGCGCCAGCAGCCAAGATCCACGAGCGACTAGCACAGATACGCAGTATTTT. The rearrangement joins TRBV4-1 to TRBJ2-3; D ambiguous. The V gene lost 0 bases and the J gene lost 0 bases, with 13 bases spanning the gap. CDR1 and CDR2 from the germline V gene are MGHRA and YSYEKL. The CDR3 has 17 amino acids.

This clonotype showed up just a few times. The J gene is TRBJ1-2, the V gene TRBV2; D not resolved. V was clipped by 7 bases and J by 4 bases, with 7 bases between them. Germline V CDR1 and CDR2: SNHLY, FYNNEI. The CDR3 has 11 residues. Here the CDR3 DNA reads TGTGCCAGCATGGGGTTCTATGGCTACACCTTC. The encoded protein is CASMGFYGYTF. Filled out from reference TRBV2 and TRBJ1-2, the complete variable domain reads EPEVTQTPSHQVTQMGQEVILRCVPISNHLYFYWYRQILGQKVEFLVSFYNNEISEKSEIFDDQFSVERPDGSNFTLKIRSTKLEDSAMYFCASMGFYGYTFGSGTRLTVV.